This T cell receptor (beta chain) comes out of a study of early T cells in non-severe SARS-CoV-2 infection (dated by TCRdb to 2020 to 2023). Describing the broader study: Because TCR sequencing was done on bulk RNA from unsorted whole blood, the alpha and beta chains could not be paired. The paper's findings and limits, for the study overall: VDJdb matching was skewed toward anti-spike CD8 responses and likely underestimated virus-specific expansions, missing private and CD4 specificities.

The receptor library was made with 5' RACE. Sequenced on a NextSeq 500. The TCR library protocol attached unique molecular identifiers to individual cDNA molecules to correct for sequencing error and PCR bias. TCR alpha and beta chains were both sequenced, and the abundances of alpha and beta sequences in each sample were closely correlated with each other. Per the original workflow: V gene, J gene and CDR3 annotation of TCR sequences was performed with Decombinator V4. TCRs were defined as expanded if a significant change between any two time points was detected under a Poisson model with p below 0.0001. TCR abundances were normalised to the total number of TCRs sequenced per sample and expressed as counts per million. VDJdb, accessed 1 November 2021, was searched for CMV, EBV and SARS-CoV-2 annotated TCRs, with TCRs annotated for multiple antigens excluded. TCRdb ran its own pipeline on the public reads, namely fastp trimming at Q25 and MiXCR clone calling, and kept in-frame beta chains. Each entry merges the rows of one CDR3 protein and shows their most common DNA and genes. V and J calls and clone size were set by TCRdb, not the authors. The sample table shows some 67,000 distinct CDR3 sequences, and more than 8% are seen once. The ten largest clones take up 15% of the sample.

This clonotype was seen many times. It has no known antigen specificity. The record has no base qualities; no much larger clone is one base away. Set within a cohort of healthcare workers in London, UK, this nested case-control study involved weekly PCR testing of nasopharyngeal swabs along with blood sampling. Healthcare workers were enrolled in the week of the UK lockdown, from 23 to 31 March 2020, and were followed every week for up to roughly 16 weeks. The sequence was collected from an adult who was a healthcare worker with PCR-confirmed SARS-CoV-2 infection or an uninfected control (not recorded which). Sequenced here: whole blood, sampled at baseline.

CDR3 sequence: CASNTGDTDTQYF. In nucleotide form, the sequence is TGTGCCAGTAATACAGGAGACACAGATACGCAGTATTTT. The chain was built from TRBV19 and TRBJ2-3; a weak D assignment points to TRBD1 (5 bases agree). V gives up 7 bases and J gives up 2 bases, and the segment between their germline ends measures 10 bases. The CDR3, cysteine through phenylalanine, is 13 amino acids long. Only the CDR3 region is kept as DNA, spanning 39 bases read in frame from base 1. CDR1 and CDR2, per the germline V gene (reference sequence), are LNHDA and SQIVND.